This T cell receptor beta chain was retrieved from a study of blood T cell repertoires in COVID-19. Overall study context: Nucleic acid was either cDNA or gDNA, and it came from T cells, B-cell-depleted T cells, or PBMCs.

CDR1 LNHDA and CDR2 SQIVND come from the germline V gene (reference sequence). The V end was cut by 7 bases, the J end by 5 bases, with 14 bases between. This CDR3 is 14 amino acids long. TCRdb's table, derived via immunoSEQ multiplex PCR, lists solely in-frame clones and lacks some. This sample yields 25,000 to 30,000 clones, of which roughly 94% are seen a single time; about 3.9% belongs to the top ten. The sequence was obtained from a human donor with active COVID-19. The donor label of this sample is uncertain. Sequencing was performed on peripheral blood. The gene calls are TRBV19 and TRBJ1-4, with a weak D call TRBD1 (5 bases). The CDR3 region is CASTEDRPNEKLFF. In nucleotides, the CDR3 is TGTGCCAGTACGGAAGACAGACCAAATGAAAAACTGTTTTTT.